The rows below give T cell receptor beta chains drawn from one sample of a study of blood T cells in healthy people across ages. TCRdb ran MiXCR on the 5' RACE reads and lists one entry per CDR3 protein. The table lists 630,000 or so distinct CDR3 sequences, 32% of them singletons. The sample comprised blood. The receptors originated from a woman aged 80 or older in good health. Both conserved end residues are part of each CDR3. The D gene is left open where the match is weak. The size entry is marked missing in some rows and otherwise reads once, few, many or a size class.

size: few; D: -; V: TRBV10-3; J: TRBJ2-2; CDR3: CATRVTGNTGELFF; DNA: TGTGCCACCCGTGTTACAGGGAACACCGGGGAGCTGTTTTTT
size: -; D: -; V: TRBV29-1; J: TRBJ2-7; CDR3: CSVDGTPGDEQYF; DNA: TGCAGCGTTGATGGTACTCCAGGGGACGAGCAGTACTTC
size: -; D: -; V: TRBV7-9; J: TRBJ2-1; CDR3: CASSQDRHEQFF; DNA: TGTGCCAGCAGCCAAGACCGACATGAGCAGTTCTTC
size: -; D: TRBD1; V: TRBV7-2; J: TRBJ2-7; CDR3: CASSLTGTDYEQYF; DNA: TGTGCCAGCAGCTTGACCGGGACAGATTACGAGCAGTACTTC
size: many; D: -; V: TRBV4-3; J: TRBJ2-1; CDR3: CASSRAPGQTYNEQFF; DNA: TGCGCCAGCAGCCGCGCCCCGGGACAAACCTACAATGAGCAGTTCTTC
size: few; D: TRBD1; V: TRBV5-1; J: TRBJ1-2; CDR3: CASSPLRDPGQAAGYTF; DNA: TGCGCCAGCAGCCCCCTGCGAGACCCGGGACAGGCGGCTGGCTACACCTTC
size: many; D: TRBD2; V: TRBV11-1; J: TRBJ2-5; CDR3: CASSDTPSGGRRETQYF; DNA: TGTGCCAGCAGCGATACCCCTAGCGGGGGGCGCCGGGAGACCCAGTACTTC
size: -; D: TRBD2; V: TRBV7-2; J: TRBJ2-7; CDR3: CASSLVGLAGGSCEQYF; DNA: TGTGCCAGCAGCTTAGTCGGTCTAGCGGGGGGCTCCTGCGAGCAGTACTTC
size: -; D: -; V: TRBV12-3/TRBV12-4; J: TRBJ2-7; CDR3: CAGSFRGKRYF; DNA: TGTGCCGGCAGTTTCAGGGGCAAGCGGTACTTC
size: -; D: TRBD2; V: TRBV6-5; J: TRBJ2-3; CDR3: CASSYRVGAGGNIGTQYF; DNA: TGTGCCAGCAGCTATCGGGTTGGAGCGGGGGGGAACATAGGTACGCAGTATTTT
size: many; D: TRBD1; V: TRBV7-3; J: TRBJ1-1; CDR3: CASSWDRNTEAFF; DNA: TGTGCCAGCAGCTGGGACAGAAACACTGAAGCTTTCTTT
size: -; D: -; V: TRBV20-1; J: TRBJ1-5; CDR3: CSASQGRQPQHF; DNA: TGCAGTGCTAGTCAGGGAAGGCAGCCCCAGCATTTT
size: -; D: -; V: TRBV2; J: TRBJ2-5; CDR3: CASSELPEGETQYF; DNA: TGTGCCAGCAGTGAACTACCTGAAGGGGAGACCCAGTACTTC
size: many; D: -; V: TRBV6-5; J: TRBJ2-3; CDR3: CASSAGQPRGTQYF; DNA: TGTGCCAGCAGTGCGGGACAACCTCGGGGTACGCAGTATTTT
size: -; D: -; V: TRBV6-1; J: TRBJ2-7; CDR3: CASSWHEQYF; DNA: TGTGCCAGCAGTTGGCACGAGCAGTACTTC
size: -; D: -; V: TRBV7-2; J: TRBJ1-3; CDR3: CASRQALGAGNTIYF; DNA: TGTGCCAGCAGGCAGGCCCTAGGCGCTGGAAACACCATATATTTT
size: -; D: -; V: TRBV28; J: TRBJ2-3; CDR3: CASSLGVVTDRQYF; DNA: TGTGCCAGCAGTTTAGGGGTAGTCACAGATAGGCAGTATTTT
size: -; D: TRBD2; V: TRBV5-1; J: TRBJ2-2; CDR3: CASSLRGDSYTGELFF; DNA: TGCGCCAGCAGCTTGCGGGGGGACTCCTACACCGGGGAGCTGTTTTTT
size: many; D: -; V: TRBV15; J: TRBJ2-3; CDR3: CATSTSPLSADTQYF; DNA: TGTGCCACCAGCACGTCTCCCCTATCCGCAGATACGCAGTATTTT
size: many; D: -; V: TRBV6-2/TRBV6-3; J: TRBJ1-2; CDR3: CASSDTFGYTF; DNA: TGTGCCAGCAGTGACACCTTTGGCTACACCTTC
size: -; D: -; V: TRBV11-2; J: TRBJ1-5; CDR3: CASSLGNSPKQPQHF; DNA: TGTGCCAGCAGCTTAGGGAACAGCCCCAAACAGCCCCAGCATTTT
size: -; D: -; V: TRBV19; J: TRBJ2-7; CDR3: CASSLGGTVNYEQYF; DNA: TGTGCCAGTAGCTTAGGCGGGACCGTCAACTACGAGCAGTACTTC
size: -; D: -; V: TRBV20-1; J: TRBJ1-5; CDR3: CSAMTVASNQPQHF; DNA: TGCAGTGCTATGACAGTCGCTAGCAATCAGCCCCAGCATTTT
size: -; D: -; V: TRBV6-1; J: TRBJ1-1; CDR3: CAGSEARTANTEAFF; DNA: TGTGCCGGCAGTGAAGCGAGGACAGCGAACACTGAAGCTTTCTTT
size: many; D: -; V: TRBV12-3/TRBV12-4; J: TRBJ2-4; CDR3: CASSLQGLPGIQYF; DNA: TGTGCCAGCAGTTTACAAGGTCTCCCTGGGATTCAGTACTTC
size: -; D: -; V: TRBV15; J: TRBJ2-7; CDR3: CATSRDRGREQYF; DNA: TGTGCCACCAGCAGAGATCGGGGCAGGGAGCAGTACTTC
size: many; D: -; V: TRBV20-1; J: TRBJ1-5; CDR3: CSAKDYSNQPQHF; DNA: TGCAGTGCCAAAGATTATAGCAATCAGCCCCAGCATTTT
size: many; D: TRBD1; V: TRBV7-2; J: TRBJ2-4; CDR3: CASSPSRQGSHIQYF; DNA: TGTGCCAGCAGTCCATCGAGACAGGGCTCGCACATTCAGTACTTC
size: many; D: TRBD1; V: TRBV7-2; J: TRBJ2-2; CDR3: CAGSRTGGTGELFF; DNA: TGTGCCGGTTCCAGGACAGGGGGAACCGGGGAGCTGTTTTTT
size: -; D: -; V: TRBV20-1; J: TRBJ2-5; CDR3: CSARDPGRGEETQYF; DNA: TGCAGTGCTAGGGATCCGGGACGGGGAGAGGAGACCCAGTACTTC